The present TCR beta chain was sequenced within a study of T cell repertoires in cytomegalovirus infection. At the level of the study: Newly reported HLA-C-restricted and thoroughly characterized HLA-B-restricted CMV epitopes were employed. Public TCR beta signature analysis indicated the presence of both CMV infection and matching HLA type. General observations from the study: Ex vivo responses were dominated by HLA-C-restricted CMV-specific TCR beta clonotypes.

J gave up 6 bases and V 0 bases, and 6 bases lay outside the gene matches. Germline loops: CDR1 MNHEY, CDR2 SVGAGI. The CDR3 runs 15 residues. As concerns this clonotype: Its antigen is unknown.

TCRdb re-derived calls from the reads in MiXCR, one entry per CDR3 protein. The repertoire consists of about 360,000 distinct CDR3 sequences, with 34% occurring once and the leading ten covering less than 15%. The receptor's source is a human donor in good health (CMV status not recorded). Some clones in this sample may be carry-over from other donors' samples. V gene TRBV6-5 combines with J gene TRBJ1-1, with 8 positions matching TRBD1. The sequenced sample was cultured PBMCs, obtained from culture after CMV antigen stimulation. CDR3 amino acids: CASSYSRDRTSEAFF. The CDR3 DNA is TGTGCCAGCAGTTACTCGCGGGACAGGACTTCTGAAGCTTTCTTT.